This is a list of T cell receptor beta chains from one sample in a study of shared clonotypes between healthy human individuals. Sequenced by immunoSEQ multiplex PCR; TCRdb stores in-frame clones only, minus some. The data hold approximately 2.3 million clones, with more than 80% observed a single time. Sequencing input: naive CD4+ T cells from PBMCs. These receptors all stem from a young man in good health. Some clones in this sample may be carry-over from other donors' samples. The CDR3 runs from the conserved cysteine through the conserved F or W. The D gene is left open where the match is weak. Not all rows give a size; the values are once, few, many and, for expanded clones, a class.

>TRBV5-4|18|TRBJ1-3|-|-
TGTGCCAGCAGCTGGGGGACCGGGTCTCGCGCCTCTGGAAACACCATATATTTT
CASSWGTGSRASGNTIYF
>TRBV28|14|TRBJ1-2|-|TRBD1
TGTGCCAGCAGTACAAGTAGGACAGGGTCAGGCTACACCTTC
CASSTSRTGSGYTF
>TRBV18|13|TRBJ2-1|once|-
TGTGCCAGCTCACTTAATTCCGACAATGAGCAGTTCTTC
CASSLNSDNEQFF
>TRBV5-1|14|TRBJ2-1|-|-
TGCGCCAGCTCCCACAGGGAGGGGTACAATGAGCAGTTCTTC
CASSHREGYNEQFF
>TRBV4-3|14|TRBJ1-2|-|-
TGCGCCAGCAGCCAACAAGACGGGCCCTATGGCTACACCTTC
CASSQQDGPYGYTF
>TRBV11-3|14|TRBJ2-7|-|-
TGTGCCAGCAGCCCCTCCGACAGGCCTGACGAGCAGTACTTC
CASSPSDRPDEQYF
>TRBV7-9|13|TRBJ2-6|-|-
TGTGCCAGCAGCTTAGCTGGGGCCAACGTCCTGACTTTC
CASSLAGANVLTF
>TRBV11-2|16|TRBJ1-1|-|-
TGTGCCAGCAGCGGCCTCAATCGGGGACTGAACACTGAAGCTTTCTTT
CASSGLNRGLNTEAFF
>TRBV27|15|TRBJ2-1|-|TRBD1
TGTGCCAGCAGTTTACAGGGGGCAGACTACAATGAGCAGTTCTTC
CASSLQGADYNEQFF
>TRBV18|15|TRBJ1-1|-|TRBD1
TGTGCCAGCTCACCTACCACAGGGGCGGACACTGAAGCTTTCTTT
CASSPTTGADTEAFF
>TRBV10-2|14|TRBJ1-1|-|TRBD1
TGCGCCAGCAGTGACGGCAGGGGGGGCACTGAAGCTTTCTTT
CASSDGRGGTEAFF
>TRBV5-1|16|TRBJ2-2|-|TRBD2
TGCGCCAGCAGCTTGGCCCCGGCGGGAGGCACCGGGGAGCTGTTTTTT
CASSLAPAGGTGELFF
>TRBV6-1|14|TRBJ2-7|-|TRBD1
TGTGCCAGCAGTGAATGGGGACAGATCTACGAGCAGTACTTC
CASSEWGQIYEQYF
>TRBV28|16|TRBJ2-1|-|-
TGTGCCAGCAGACAATCACAGGGAGGTGCCTACAATGAGCAGTTCTTC
CASRQSQGGAYNEQFF
>TRBV28|14|TRBJ2-3|-|-
TGTGCCAGCCGCCAAGGGCAGTCCACAGATACGCAGTATTTT
CASRQGQSTDTQYF
>TRBV6-6|14|TRBJ2-3|-|-
TGTGCCAGCAGGGCGAACCCCGGCACAGATACGCAGTATTTT
CASRANPGTDTQYF
>TRBV9|13|TRBJ2-7|-|-
TGTGCCAGCAGCGTAGACACAGCCTACGAGCAGTACTTC
CASSVDTAYEQYF
>TRBV4-1|18|TRBJ2-5|-|-
TGCGCCAGCAGCCAACCGCTTAGGGGAGGGGCTAGGGGGGAGACCCAGTACTTC
CASSQPLRGGARGETQYF
>TRBV6-6|14|TRBJ1-5|-|-
TGTGCCAGCAGTTCGCAAAAAGGGAATCAGCCCCAGCATTTT
CASSSQKGNQPQHF
>TRBV9|14|TRBJ2-3|-|TRBD2
TGTGCCAGCTCGGGGACTAGCGGAATAGATACGCAGTATTTT
CASSGTSGIDTQYF
>TRBV7-8|16|TRBJ1-3|few|-
TGTGCCAGCAGCTCCCGATTATCGGAGAATGGAAACACCATATATTTT
CASSSRLSENGNTIYF
>TRBV29-1|13|TRBJ1-5|-|-
TGCAGCGTTGGGGAAAGACTGGGACAGCCCCAGCATTTT
CSVGERLGQPQHF
>TRBV9|14|TRBJ1-2|-|-
TGTGCCAGCAGCGTAGGGACGGGCAACTATGGCTACACCTTC
CASSVGTGNYGYTF
>TRBV28|16|TRBJ1-3|-|TRBD1
TGTGCCAGCAGTTTTGGGGGACAGCTCTCTGGAAACACCATATATTTT
CASSFGGQLSGNTIYF
>TRBV11-2|14|TRBJ2-3|-|TRBD2
TGTGCCAGCAGCTTGGGACTAGCGTCAGATACGCAGTATTTT
CASSLGLASDTQYF
>TRBV2|11|TRBJ2-5|-|-
TGTGCCAGCAGTCTTACAGAGACCCAGTACTTC
CASSLTETQYF
>TRBV7-8|17|TRBJ1-5|-|TRBD1
TGTGCCAGCAGCTTACCGGGACAGGACTATAGCAATCAGCCCCAGCATTTT
CASSLPGQDYSNQPQHF
>TRBV7-2|16|TRBJ2-6|-|-
TGTGCCAGCAGCCGGGGGACGGGGACTGGGGCCAACGTCCTGACTTTC
CASSRGTGTGANVLTF
>TRBV28|12|TRBJ2-5|once|TRBD1
TGTGCCAGCAGCCTACAGGGGCAGACCCAGTACTTC
CASSLQGQTQYF
>TRBV2|14|TRBJ1-5|-|-
TGTGCCACCTCTTTAGGGTCTAGCAATCAGCCCCAGCATTTT
CATSLGSSNQPQHF
>TRBV5-1|16|TRBJ2-7|-|-
TGCGCCAGCAGCTTGGGGGGGCAGTCGGGCCCCTACGAGCAGTACTTC
CASSLGGQSGPYEQYF
>TRBV2|13|TRBJ2-7|-|TRBD2
TGTGCCAGCAAGCGAACTAGCGGGACCGAGCAGTACTTC
CASKRTSGTEQYF
>TRBV7-9|17|TRBJ2-2|-|-
TGTGCCAGCAGCTTATACGGGACGGGAACGAACACCGGGGAGCTGTTTTTT
CASSLYGTGTNTGELFF
>TRBV5-1|14|TRBJ2-7|-|-
TGCGCCAGCAGCTTAGCCACGGGGTCCCACGAGCAGTACTTC
CASSLATGSHEQYF
>TRBV29-1|12|TRBJ2-1|-|TRBD2
TGCAGCGTTGGGGTAGGGGAGGGTGAGCAGTTCTTC
CSVGVGEGEQFF
>TRBV5-1|15|TRBJ2-7|-|TRBD2
TGCGCCAGCAGCTTGGGTAGGACTAGCGGCTACGAGCAGTACTTC
CASSLGRTSGYEQYF
>TRBV28|13|TRBJ2-1|-|-
TGTGCCAGCAGCCCCAGGCCCTACAATGAGCAGTTCTTC
CASSPRPYNEQFF
>TRBV7-9|18|TRBJ2-1|once|TRBD2
TGTGCCAGCAGCTCCAAACCCGGGCCTAGCGGGGGGTACAATGAGCAGTTCTTC
CASSSKPGPSGGYNEQFF
>TRBV19|15|TRBJ2-7|-|TRBD2
TGTGCCAGTAGTACCCAGCGGGAGGTTACCTACGAGCAGTACTTC
CASSTQREVTYEQYF
>TRBV2|13|TRBJ1-3|-|-
TGTGTCGCGGGGCGGGGCTCTGGAAACACCATATATTTT
CVAGRGSGNTIYF
>TRBV11-2|15|TRBJ2-5|-|TRBD2
TGTGCCAGCAACACTATAGCGGGAGGGCGGGAGACCCAGTACTTC
CASNTIAGGRETQYF
>TRBV2|18|TRBJ2-3|-|-
TGTGCCAGCAGTAAAGAGCGCGCTGGTATCACTAGCACAGATACGCAGTATTTT
CASSKERAGITSTDTQYF
>TRBV2|14|TRBJ2-1|-|-
TGTGCCAGCAGCGTAACCGGGACCCGAGGCGAGCAGTTCTTC
CASSVTGTRGEQFF
>TRBV25-1|13|TRBJ1-5|-|-
TGTGCCAGCAGTGAAACGGCTTATCAGCCCCAGCATTTT
CASSETAYQPQHF
>TRBV6-6|15|TRBJ2-5|-|TRBD1
TGTGCCAGCAGCTCCCCCGGGACAGGTCAAGAGACCCAGTACTTC
CASSSPGTGQETQYF
>TRBV7-6|14|TRBJ1-2|-|-
TGTGCCAGCAGCTCTGGGGTGGGGGCGACAGGCTACACCTTC
CASSSGVGATGYTF
>TRBV5-1|15|TRBJ2-3|-|-
TGCGCCAGCAGCTTGGTCATCGGTAGCACAGATACGCAGTATTTT
CASSLVIGSTDTQYF
>TRBV5-1|14|TRBJ2-7|-|TRBD1
TGCGCCAGCAGCCTCGGACAGGGGGCGTTCGAGCAGTACTTC
CASSLGQGAFEQYF